These 27 T cell receptor beta chains were all obtained from the same sample, sequenced in a study of blood T cell repertoires in COVID-19. Using immunoSEQ multiplex PCR, the repertoire was profiled, and TCRdb retains in-frame clones only, with some absent. The sample consists of around 190,000 clones, 65% to 80% of them appearing once. Specimen: peripheral blood. The origin of the receptors is a woman aged 50 to 65 with acute or convalescent COVID-19.

This clone was seen a handful of times. The V gene is TRBV4-2, the J gene TRBJ2-7; 7 bases are shared with TRBD1. The CDR3 has 18 amino acids. Trimming at V came to 0 bases and at J to 2 bases, leaving 13 bases not matched to a gene. The germline V gene encodes CDR1 LGHNA and CDR2 YNFKEQ. The CDR3 bases are TGTGCCAGCAGCCAAGAGGTTACGGACAGGATTAATACCTACGAGCAGTACTTC. It yields the protein CASSQEVTDRINTYEQYF.

This clone occurred a few times. This chain connects TRBV6-7 to TRBJ1-1, with TRBD1 matching over 9 bases. TRBV6-7 is noted as an ORF with a role that remains uncertain. The CDR3 sequence is 17 residues long. After removal of 1 base from V and 2 bases from J, the junction contained 8 bases not matched to a gene. The CDR3, as DNA: TGTGCCAGCAGTTACTGGTGGGGACAGGGACTAAACACTGAAGCTTTCTTT. It encodes CASSYWWGQGLNTEAFF.

This clone came up a few times. The chain carries TRBV27 and TRBJ1-2; D may be TRBD1 (5 bases). V gave up 6 bases and J gave up 4 bases, with 21 bases separating them. Germline-derived CDR1 and CDR2 are MNHEY and SMNVEV (reference sequence). The CDR3 runs 16 residues. The CDR3 sequence is CASSLVISDTSYGYTF. CDR3 coding DNA: TGTGCCAGCAGCCTAGTAATATCGGACACCAGCTATGGCTACACCTTC.

The chain employs TRBV14 and TRBJ2-7, with TRBD1 as a possible D gene (6 bases). Germline assignment: CDR1 SGHDN and CDR2 FVKESK. With 2 bases removed from V and 3 bases from J, the gap between germline ends came to 17 bases. This CDR3 comprises 16 residues. The CDR3 DNA sequence: TGTGCCAGCAGCCAATCAACCGGGACCAGGGGCTACGAGCAGTACTTC. Translation gives CASSQSTGTRGYEQYF.

The chain combines TRBV7-2 with TRBJ2-7, with a tentative D call TRBD1 (6 bases). CDR1 SGHTA and CDR2 FQGNSA come from the germline V gene. Deletions cut 2 bases from V and 2 bases from J, with 10 bases between. The CDR3 is 14 residues long. CDR3 residues: CASSLIQGAYEQYF. For the CDR3, the DNA is TGTGCCAGCAGCTTAATACAGGGAGCCTACGAGCAGTACTTC.

The V gene is TRBV30, the J gene TRBJ1-1; a possible D gene is TRBD1 (5 bases). CDR1 is GTSNPN, CDR2 SVGIG, per germline (reference sequence). V lost 0 bases to trimming and J lost 5 bases, with 16 bases between them. The CDR3 length is 15 residues. The CDR3 DNA sequence: TGTGCCTGGAGTGTGGGGGGGAGGCGTAGGACTGAAGCTTTCTTT. This sequence encodes CAWSVGGRRRTEAFF.

The rearrangement joins TRBV4-3 to TRBJ1-1; D may be TRBD1 (5 bases). V lost 4 bases to trimming and J lost 0 bases, with 12 bases between them. The germline V gene has CDR1 LGHNA and CDR2 YSLEER. The CDR3 is made up of 15 amino acids. CDR3 sequence: CASSREARVNTEAFF. CDR3 DNA sequence: TGCGCCAGCAGCCGAGAGGCCAGGGTGAACACTGAAGCTTTCTTT.

The chain carries TRBV28 and TRBJ1-5; D may be TRBD1 (6 bases). V was trimmed by 9 bases and J by 4 bases, leaving 19 bases between them. This CDR3 has 15 residues. CDR1 is MDHEN and CDR2 is SYDVKM in the germline V gene. The DNA of the CDR3 is TGTGCCAGTCACCCGTCGGGGGGGCAAAATCAGCCCCAGCATTTT. The encoded protein is CASHPSGGQNQPQHF.

The rearrangement joins TRBV2 to TRBJ2-6, with TRBD1 matching over 7 bases. After removal of 6 bases from V and 10 bases from J, the junction contained 6 bases not matched to a gene. Germline V lookup: CDR1 SNHLY, CDR2 FYNNEI. The CDR3 length is 13 residues. For the CDR3, the DNA is TGTGCCAGCAGAACAGGGGAGATTAACGTCCTGACTTTC. Residues: CASRTGEINVLTF.

This chain uses TRBV5-5 with TRBJ1-2; D is undetermined. Germline CDR1 SGHKS, CDR2 YYEKEE (reference sequence). The CDR3 has 14 residues. V was pared by 0 bases and J by 8 bases, with 14 bases between. The CDR3 nucleotides are TGTGCCAGCAGCTTGGCCCCTAACACAGACGGCTACACCTTC. Translating it yields CASSLAPNTDGYTF.

V is TRBV5-6 and J is TRBJ1-2; D uncertain. Looked up from germline, CDR1 is SGHDT and CDR2 is YYEEEE. V gave up 4 bases and J gave up 3 bases, with 19 bases separating them. The CDR3 consists of 16 residues. CDR3 coding DNA: TGTGCCAGCAGCCCCGAGGGAAAGGATAGACACTATGGCTACACCTTC. It is translated as CASSPEGKDRHYGYTF. Filled out from reference TRBV5-6 and TRBJ1-2, the complete variable domain reads DAGVTQSPTHLIKTRGQQVTLRCSPKSGHDTVSWYQQALGQGPQFIFQYYEEEERQRGNFPDRFSGHQFPNYSSELNVNALLLGDSALYLCASSPEGKDRHYGYTFGSGTRLTVV.

This clone has a single count. The V call is TRBV15, the J call TRBJ1-6, with 10 nucleotides matching TRBD1. The CDR3 totals 16 residues. CDR1 is LNHNV and CDR2 is YYDKDF in the germline V gene (reference sequence). After removal of 0 bases from V and 7 bases from J, the junction contained 3 bases not matched to a gene. CDR3 sequence: CATSRDPDRGNSPLHF. The CDR3 nucleotides read TGTGCCACCAGCAGAGATCCGGACAGGGGGAATTCACCCCTCCACTTT.

This clone came up many times. This chain joins TRBV6-8 and TRBJ1-2, with 7 bases lining up with TRBD1. Germline trimming cut 2 bases from V and 7 bases from J; bases unmatched to any gene: 10. This CDR3 comprises 15 residues. Per the germline V gene, CDR1 is MNHGY and CDR2 is SAAAGT. The CDR3 region is CASSYGRTGVRGYTF. DNA for the CDR3: TGTGCCAGCAGTTACGGTCGGACAGGCGTACGTGGCTACACCTTC.

This clone occurred once. This chain links TRBV28 with TRBJ2-5, with 10 bases fitting TRBD2. CDR1 and CDR2 (germline): MDHEN, SYDVKM. Trimming at V came to 6 bases and at J to 3 bases, leaving 16 bases not matched to a gene. The CDR3 length is 18 residues. CDR3 region: CASRPLAGVAREKETQYF. CDR3 sequence (DNA): TGTGCCAGCAGGCCTCTAGCGGGAGTTGCCAGGGAGAAAGAGACCCAGTACTTC.

This chain uses TRBV6-5 with TRBJ2-1, with D perhaps TRBD2 (5 bases). V shed 5 bases and J shed 2 bases, with 10 bases lying between them. CDR1 and CDR2 from the germline V gene are MNHEY and SVGAGI. This CDR3 comprises 14 residues. This CDR3 is CASSLARAYNEQFF. For the CDR3, the DNA is TGTGCCAGCAGTCTCGCGCGGGCCTACAATGAGCAGTTCTTC.

Only one count was recorded for this clone. J is TRBJ2-5 and V is TRBV6-5; 7 nucleotides line up with TRBD1. Trimming removed 0 bases from V and 1 base from J; junction bases left unmatched: 2. There are 15 residues in the CDR3. The germline V gene encodes CDR1 MNHEY and CDR2 SVGAGI. CDR3 coding DNA: TGTGCCAGCAGTTACTCGGGACAGTCCCAAGAGACCCAGTACTTC. This codes for CASSYSGQSQETQYF.

The V gene is TRBV7-2, the J gene TRBJ1-1, with 9 nucleotides matching TRBD1. The junction had 6 bases not matched to a gene; V was cut back by 5 bases and J by 2 bases. Germline assignment: CDR1 SGHTA and CDR2 FQGNSA. This CDR3 spans 15 amino acids. CDR3 sequence: CASSPHRGLNTEAFF. CDR3 coding DNA: TGTGCCAGCAGCCCTCACAGGGGGCTTAACACTGAAGCTTTCTTT. The full variable domain, with the rest looked up from reference TRBV7-2 and TRBJ1-1, is GAGVSQSPSNKVTEKGKDVELRCDPISGHTALYWYRQSLGQGLEFLIYFQGNSAPDKSGLPSDRFSAERTGGSVSTLTIQRTQQEDSAVYLCASSPHRGLNTEAFFGQGTRLTVV.

V gene TRBV6-1 combines with J gene TRBJ1-2; 8 nucleotides align to TRBD1. CDR3 length: 14 amino acids. CDR1 is MNHNS and CDR2 is SASEGT in the germline V gene. With 2 bases clipped from V and 7 bases from J, the junction kept 6 bases outside the gene matches. As DNA, the CDR3 is TGTGCCAGCAGTGAAATCCAGGGGGCTGTTGGCTACACCTTC. Translation: CASSEIQGAVGYTF.

Here the CDR3 DNA reads TGTGCCAGCAGCCGAAACGGAGACTACACCGGGGAGCTGTTTTTT. Its translation: CASSRNGDYTGELFF. This chain links TRBV7-8 with TRBJ2-2, with D hard to call. Germline CDR1 reads SGHVS; CDR2 reads FQNEAQ. This CDR3 is 15 amino acids long. The germline V and J ends were trimmed by 5 bases and 3 bases, with 13 bases remaining between them.

The chain carries TRBV13 and TRBJ2-3, with 12 bases lining up with TRBD2. Germline CDR1 reads PRHDT; CDR2 reads FYEKMQ (reference sequence). V dropped 5 bases and J dropped 0; count of bases not matched to a gene: 9. This CDR3 is built from 18 residues. CDR3 sequence reads: CASSPPSGGGISTDTQYF. The DNA for the CDR3 is TGTGCCAGCAGCCCCCCTAGCGGGGGGGGCATCAGCACAGATACGCAGTATTTT. The variable domain in full, completed from reference TRBV13 and TRBJ2-3, reads AAGVIQSPRHLIKEKRETATLKCYPIPRHDTVYWYQQGPGQDPQFLISFYEKMQSDKGSIPDRFSAQQFSDYHSELNMSSLELGDSALYFCASSPPSGGGISTDTQYFGPGTRLTVL.

This clone has just a few counts. CDR3 sequence (DNA): TGTGCCAGCAGCCCGGGCTCTGGGGCCAACGTCCTGACTTTC. As protein: CASSPGSGANVLTF. The rearrangement uses TRBV7-2 and TRBJ2-6; D gene ambiguous. The CDR3 has 14 amino acids. V lost 5 bases, J lost 0 bases, and 5 bases lay in between. From germline, CDR1 is SGHTA and CDR2 FQGNSA. Variable domain in full (rest from reference TRBV7-2 and TRBJ2-6): GAGVSQSPSNKVTEKGKDVELRCDPISGHTALYWYRQSLGQGLEFLIYFQGNSAPDKSGLPSDRFSAERTGGSVSTLTIQRTQQEDSAVYLCASSPGSGANVLTFGAGSRLTVL.

V usage is TRBV27 and J usage is TRBJ2-1; tentatively, D is TRBD2 (5 bases). This CDR3 is 15 amino acids long. From germline, CDR1 is MNHEY and CDR2 SMNVEV (reference sequence). Trimming stripped 7 bases from V and 0 bases from J, with 13 bases between. The CDR3 sequence is CASIPGGSSYNEQFF. CDR3 sequence (DNA): TGTGCCAGCATCCCCGGTGGGAGCTCCTACAATGAGCAGTTCTTC.

The gene calls are TRBV5-1 and TRBJ2-1; TRBD1 might be the D (6 bases). The CDR3 is 15 residues long. The germline CDR1 and CDR2 sequences are SGHRS and YFSETQ. V lost 0 bases to trimming and J lost 3 bases, with 10 bases between them. The CDR3 spells CASSLGTAVYNEQFF. CDR3 bases: TGCGCCAGCAGCTTGGGGACAGCGGTCTACAATGAGCAGTTCTTC.

The V gene is TRBV27, the J gene TRBJ2-7, with TRBD2 matching over 7 bases. The CDR3 is 16 amino acids. The germline CDR1 and CDR2 sequences are MNHEY and SMNVEV (reference sequence). J gave up 2 bases and V 2 bases, and 9 bases lay outside the gene matches. In nucleotides, the CDR3 is TGTGCCAGCAGTTTACGCGGAGCAGCGGGACCCTACGAGCAGTACTTC. Residues: CASSLRGAAGPYEQYF.

This chain uses TRBV15 with TRBJ2-7, with a tentative D call TRBD2 (6 bases). The CDR3 sequence is 13 residues long. V was pared by 2 bases and J by 7 bases, with 12 bases between. Germline V lookup: CDR1 LNHNV, CDR2 YYDKDF (reference sequence). The DNA of the CDR3 is TGTGCCACCAGCAGAAACACGGCGGGGGAGCAGTACTTC. Its translation is CATSRNTAGEQYF.

The CDR3 here is CACWERGTYNEQFF. The CDR3 DNA is TGTGCCTGCTGGGAGCGGGGAACTTACAATGAGCAGTTCTTC. The rearrangement joins TRBV30 to TRBJ2-1, with 7 bases matching TRBD2. The CDR3 is made up of 14 amino acids. Germline V gene sequence: CDR1 GTSNPN, CDR2 SVGIG (reference sequence). Trimming took 6 bases from V and 4 from J; bases not matched to a gene: 9.

This clone appeared a single time. The V and J genes are TRBV15 and TRBJ1-2; 8 bases line up with TRBD1. Trimming cost V 0 bases and J 2 bases; bases outside gene matches: 8. CDR3 length equals 17 residues. Per germline, CDR1 LNHNV and CDR2 YYDKDF (reference sequence). The CDR3 nucleotides are TGTGCCACCAGCAGAGATGAGGTCAGGGGGCCCAACTATGGCTACACCTTC. Translating gives CATSRDEVRGPNYGYTF.